These 10 T cell receptor beta chains were all obtained from the same sample, sequenced in a study of T cells in Graves' hyperthyroidism and ophthalmopathy. The CDR3 regions of TCR beta were amplified from RNA transcripts. TCR CDR3 regions were first amplified by RT-PCR with HTBI primers. TCRdb redid the calling of the multiplex PCR reads with MiXCR, one entry per CDR3 protein. The sample holds about 360,000 distinct CDR3 sequences, about 13% seen once. Sequencing input: blood. Receptor source: a woman aged 18-29 years with Graves' hyperthyroidism.

The chain combines TRBV6-1 with TRBJ1-1; TRBD1 aligns across 9 bases. V lost 6 bases to trimming and J lost 4 bases; unmatched junction nucleotides: 9. Germline assignment: CDR1 MNHNS and CDR2 SASEGT. The CDR3 covers 15 residues. CDR3 loop: CASRRTGDGGTEAFF. In DNA form, the CDR3 reads TGTGCCAGCAGACGGACAGGGGACGGGGGCACTGAAGCTTTCTTT.

The CDR3 loop is CASSEVPGDTGELFF. The CDR3 coding sequence is TGTGCCAGCAGTGAAGTCCCAGGGGACACCGGGGAGCTGTTTTTT. The chain couples TRBV2 to TRBJ2-2, with D possibly TRBD1 on 6 matching bases. CDR1 SNHLY and CDR2 FYNNEI come from the germline V gene. V was shortened by 1 base and J by 3 bases, with 9 bases between the two germline ends. This CDR3 spans 15 amino acids.

At least ten counts were recorded for this clonotype. The gene calls are TRBV7-9 and TRBJ2-5; TRBD1 matches 8 bases. CDR1 is SEHNR and CDR2 is FQNEAQ in the germline V gene (reference sequence). The CDR3 runs to 20 residues. V was clipped by 5 bases and J by 0 bases; unmatched bases: 20. The CDR3 sequence: CASSRSSGGQISINQETQYF. The CDR3 DNA reads as TGTGCCAGCAGCCGCTCCTCAGGGGGCCAGATCAGCATTAACCAAGAGACCCAGTACTTC.

This clonotype came up many times. Here the CDR3 DNA reads TGTGCCAGCAGCATAGCGTCCCGCCACAATGAGCAGTTCTTC. It codes for CASSIASRHNEQFF. The V call is TRBV13, the J call TRBJ2-1; D is perhaps TRBD2 (5 bases). Germline CDR1 and CDR2: PRHDT and FYEKMQ (reference sequence). V was shortened by 5 bases and J by 5 bases, with 13 bases between the two germline ends. The CDR3 has 14 residues.

This clonotype was recorded at least ten times. This chain links TRBV20-1 with TRBJ2-1, with D maybe TRBD2 (5 bases). From germline, CDR1 is DFQATT and CDR2 SNEGSKA (reference sequence). This CDR3 comprises 16 residues. V lost 0 bases, J lost 2 bases, and 14 bases lay in between. This chain's CDR3 is CSARDSGSAPYNEQFF. DNA of the CDR3: TGCAGTGCTAGAGATTCGGGGTCCGCCCCCTACAATGAGCAGTTCTTC.

This clonotype came up many times. The chain has TRBV12-3 or TRBV12-4 and TRBJ1-5, with 9 bases lining up with TRBD1. The V and J ends lost 5 bases and 6 bases, in that order; junction bases with no gene match: 5. The CDR3 runs 14 residues. The CDR3 DNA reads as TGTGCCAGCAGTCGTACAGGGGGCAGTCAGCCCCAGCATTTT. Residues: CASSRTGGSQPQHF.

This clonotype has a count of ten or more. V is TRBV5-1 and J is TRBJ1-2; D not certain. The germline gives CDR1 SGHRS, CDR2 YFSETQ. The V end lost 4 bases, the J end lost 4 bases, and 8 bases lay between the germline ends. The CDR3 runs 12 residues. CDR3 DNA: TGCGCCAGCAGCGAGGACCTCTATGGCTACACCTTC. It is translated as CASSEDLYGYTF.

This clonotype has at least ten counts. The V gene is TRBV4-1, the J gene TRBJ1-2, with 7 bases that match TRBD1. From germline, CDR1 is MGHRA and CDR2 YSYEKL. The V gene end was trimmed by 4 bases and the J gene end by 2 bases; junction bases not matched to a gene: 4. This CDR3 comprises 14 residues. The CDR3 is CASSPDRANYGYTF. CDR3 in DNA: TGCGCCAGCAGCCCCGACAGGGCGAACTATGGCTACACCTTC.

The rearrangement uses TRBV20-1 and TRBJ2-5; D not resolved. CDR3 length: 14 amino acids. V was pared by 6 bases and J by 2 bases, with 16 bases between. The V gene's germline CDR1 is DFQATT and CDR2 SNEGSKA (reference sequence). Here the CDR3 reads CSAPASGAQETQYF. Here the CDR3 DNA reads TGCAGTGCCCCTGCGTCAGGAGCGCAAGAGACCCAGTACTTC.

Only a few counts were recorded for this clonotype. The rearrangement uses TRBV9 and TRBJ2-1; D gene unclear. This CDR3 region has 14 residues. Germline lookup yields CDR1 SGDLS and CDR2 YYNGEE. Between the trimmed V and J ends, which lost 4 bases and 7 bases, there was a span of 15 bases. The CDR3 bases are TGTGCCAGCAGCAAGCATCCTCGAAGGAATGAGCAGTTCTTC. Protein product: CASSKHPRRNEQFF.